The present T cell receptor beta chain was sequenced within a study of cytotoxic CD8 clonotypes in ibrutinib-treated CLL. Study-level results: With treatment, public clonotypes, which were uncommon, either contracted or remained stable.

Regarding this clone: Its antigen is unknown.

Germline CDR1 SQVTM, CDR2 ANQGSEA. Trimming took off 7 bases at V and 4 bases at J, with 14 bases between the two ends. CDR3 length: 12 amino acids. Clones were sequenced by immunoSEQ multiplex PCR, and TCRdb holds only the in-frame ones, with some missing. This sample has about 310,000 clones, with about 80% found just once. The receptor was derived from a human donor with chronic lymphocytic leukemia. J is TRBJ2-7 and V is TRBV29-1, with D maybe TRBD2 (6 bases). This specimen consisted of PBMCs, obtained before ibrutinib treatment. The CDR3 nucleotides read TGCAGCGCCGCCGGGACTCGTTACGAGCAGTACTTC. It is translated as CSAAGTRYEQYF.